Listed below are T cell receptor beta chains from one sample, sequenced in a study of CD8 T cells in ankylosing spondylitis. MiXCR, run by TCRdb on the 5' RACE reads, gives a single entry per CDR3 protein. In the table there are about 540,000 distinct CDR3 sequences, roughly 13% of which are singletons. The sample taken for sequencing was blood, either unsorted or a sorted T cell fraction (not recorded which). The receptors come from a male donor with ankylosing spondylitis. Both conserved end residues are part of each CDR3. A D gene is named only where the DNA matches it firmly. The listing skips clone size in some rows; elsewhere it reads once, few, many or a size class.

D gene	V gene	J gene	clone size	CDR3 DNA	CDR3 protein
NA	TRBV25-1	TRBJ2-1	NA	TGTGCCAGCAGTGAAAGGGGCAGACCTACCTACAATGAGCAGTTCTTC	CASSERGRPTYNEQFF
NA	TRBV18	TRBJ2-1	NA	TGTGCCAGCTCACCAGACAGAGCCTTTAGGGATGAGCAGTTCTTC	CASSPDRAFRDEQFF
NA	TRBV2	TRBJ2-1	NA	TGTGCCAGCAGGGGTATAGCGGCAGCTAAGAATGAGCAGTTCTTC	CASRGIAAAKNEQFF
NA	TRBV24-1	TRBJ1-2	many	TGTGCCACCAGTGATTCTGACAGGAGGCATGGCTACACCTTC	CATSDSDRRHGYTF
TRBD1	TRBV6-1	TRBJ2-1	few	TGTGCCTCCACTCCCACAGGGGTCCCTTACAATGAGCAGTTCTTC	CASTPTGVPYNEQFF
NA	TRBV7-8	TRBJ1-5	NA	TGTGCCAGCAGCTTACAGGGCTCCCCGAATCAGCCCCAGCATTTT	CASSLQGSPNQPQHF
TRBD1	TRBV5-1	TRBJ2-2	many	TGCGCCAGCAGCACCCGGCCGGTTAGGACAGGAATTAACACCGGGGAGCTGTTTTTT	CASSTRPVRTGINTGELFF
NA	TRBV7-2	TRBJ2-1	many	TGTGCCAGCAAACAAGGTCGGGCATCCTCCTACAATGAGCAGTTCTTC	CASKQGRASSYNEQFF
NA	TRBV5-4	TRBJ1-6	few	TGTGCCAGCAGCTTTTATAGTGATTCACCCCTCCACTTT	CASSFYSDSPLHF
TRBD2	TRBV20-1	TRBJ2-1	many	TGCAGTGCTCCGGGACTAGCGGGAGGAAATGAGCAGTTCTTC	CSAPGLAGGNEQFF
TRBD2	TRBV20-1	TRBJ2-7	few	TGCAGTGCCGAGCGGGAGTCCAACGAGCAGTACTTC	CSAERESNEQYF
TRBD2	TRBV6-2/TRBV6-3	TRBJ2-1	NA	TGTGCCAGCAGTAGGGGACTAAATGAGCAGTTCTTC	CASSRGLNEQFF
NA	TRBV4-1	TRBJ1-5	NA	TGCGCCAGCAGTCTCTGGGGGCAGGGTATTGGAGGCAATCAGCCCCAGCATTTT	CASSLWGQGIGGNQPQHF
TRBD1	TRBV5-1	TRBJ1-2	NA	TGCGCCAGCAGCCGAAGACAGGGAACAAACTATGGCTACACCTTC	CASSRRQGTNYGYTF
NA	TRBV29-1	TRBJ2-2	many	TGCGGCAGTGGGACAATTAACACCGGGGAGCTGTTTTTT	CGSGTINTGELFF
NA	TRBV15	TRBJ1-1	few	TGTGCCACCAGCCGGCTTCGGACTGAAGCTTTCTTT	CATSRLRTEAFF
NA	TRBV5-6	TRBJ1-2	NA	TGTGCCAGCAGCTTATATGGCATACTAGAGTCGGGCTACACCTTC	CASSLYGILESGYTF
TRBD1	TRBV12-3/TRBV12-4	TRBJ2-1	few	TGTGCCAGCAGTCCTCCCGGGACAGGGGTTTACAATGAGCAGTTCTTC	CASSPPGTGVYNEQFF
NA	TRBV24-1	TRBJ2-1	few	TGTGCCACCAGTTTACCTGGGCAGTCCTACAATGAGCAGTTCTTC	CATSLPGQSYNEQFF
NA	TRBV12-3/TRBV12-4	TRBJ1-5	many	TGTGCCAGCAGAGCCAGCAGTTTTACAGGAGTAGCCCAGCATTTT	CASRASSFTGVAQHF
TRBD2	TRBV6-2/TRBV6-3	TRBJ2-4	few	TGTGCCAGCAGCGGCCCCCGGGAGGGCGCGTTTGGGTCCAAAAACATTCAGTACTTC	CASSGPREGAFGSKNIQYF
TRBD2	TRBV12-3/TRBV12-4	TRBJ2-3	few	TGTGCCAGCAGGGGACTAGCGGCTTATACAGATACGCAGTATTTT	CASRGLAAYTDTQYF